This T cell receptor beta chain derives from a study of PD-L1 blockade in urothelial cancer. Study context: Blood analysis occurred 3 weeks (second dose) and 6 weeks after treatment start.

Specified time point: pretreatment peripheral blood. Urothelial carcinoma, locally advanced or metastatic, affected the patients. Clones were sequenced by immunoSEQ multiplex PCR, and TCRdb holds only the in-frame ones, with some missing. The table records roughly 67,000 clones, approximately 83% of them present only once. The V gene lost 11 bases and the J gene lost 6 bases, with 17 bases spanning the gap. CDR1 and CDR2 (germline): MNHEY, SVGAGI. The CDR3 is made up of 13 amino acids. This rearrangement joins TRBV6-5 to TRBJ1-5; no clear D gene. The receptor was isolated from a man aged 55 to 70 with urothelial cancer. The sample here was PBMCs, taken around atezolizumab (anti-PD-L1) treatment. The CDR3 nucleotides read TGTGCCTCCCGGCGCGGGGTGGGTCAGCCCCAGCATTTT. Its protein product is CASRRGVGQPQHF.